A single sample gave rise to the 14 T cell receptor beta chains below, sequenced in a study of PD-1 blockade in classical Hodgkin lymphoma (dated by TCRdb to between 2020 and 2021). The time point label on this specimen signifies: newly diagnosed, previously untreated cHL patient sample. Using a Miltenyi CD8+ T cell isolation kit, CD8+ T cells were purified from thawed PBMCs through magnetic negative selection. The method was the immunoSEQ multiplex PCR assay. In its TCRdb copy, this immuneACCESS table keeps in-frame sequences only and misses some clones. Where compared with another copy, unresolved V genes explain less than half of these, and the others have no known cause. The sample includes tens of thousands of clones, with about 87% observed a single time. The top ten hold 6.5% to 8% of the sample. The sequenced material came from CD8+ T cells from blood. These receptors originate from a human donor with classical Hodgkin lymphoma.

The V and J genes are TRBV2 and TRBJ1-2, with TRBD1 as a possible D gene (6 bases). CDR3 length equals 18 residues. Deletions cut 6 bases from V and 8 bases from J, with 31 bases between. Germline V gene lookup returns CDR1 SNHLY and CDR2 FYNNEI. CDR3 sequence: CASSHSGESRWLNEGYTF. CDR3 DNA sequence: TGTGCCAGCAGCCACTCAGGGGAAAGTCGATGGCTGAATGAGGGCTACACCTTC.

This clone showed up just a few times. V gene TRBV30 combines with J gene TRBJ1-1; tentative D call: TRBD1 (5 bases). The CDR3 sequence is 14 residues long. V was cut by 3 bases and J by 1 base, with 12 bases left in between. CDR1 GTSNPN and CDR2 SVGIG come from the germline V gene (reference sequence). As DNA, the CDR3 is TGTGCCTGGAGGGCGAGCAGGGAGAACACTGAAGCTTTCTTT. Translation: CAWRASRENTEAFF.

For the CDR3, the DNA is TGTGCCACCAGCAGCGAGGGACGGGAGCAGTTCTTC. Translating it yields CATSSEGREQFF. The V and J genes are TRBV15 and TRBJ2-1; D tentatively reads TRBD1 or TRBD2 (5 bases each). The V end was cut by 3 bases, the J end by 10 bases, with 10 bases between. Germline CDR1 is LNHNV and CDR2 is YYDKDF (reference sequence). The CDR3 runs 12 residues.

This chain uses TRBV19 with TRBJ1-3, with D possibly matching TRBD1 (5 bases). The CDR3 is 14 amino acids. Germline CDR1 and CDR2: LNHDA and SQIVND (reference sequence). Between the trimmed V and J ends, which lost 9 bases and 7 bases, there was a span of 19 bases. In DNA form, the CDR3 reads TGTGCCAGCTCAGTGGCCCGGGGCGAGAACACCATATATTTT. As protein: CASSVARGENTIYF. The full variable domain, with the rest looked up from reference TRBV19 and TRBJ1-3, is DGGITQSPKYLFRKEGQNVTLSCEQNLNHDAMYWYRQDPGQGLRLIYYSQIVNDFQKGDIAEGYSVSREKKESFPLTVTSAQKNPTAFYLCASSVARGENTIYFGEGSWLTVV.

The rearrangement uses TRBV6-5 and TRBJ1-6, with D unresolved. From germline, CDR1 is MNHEY and CDR2 SVGAGI. V was trimmed by 7 bases and J by 8 bases, leaving 12 bases between them. The CDR3 loop spans 13 amino acids. The chain's CDR3 is CASTVIRDSPLHF. DNA for the CDR3: TGTGCCAGCACCGTAATACGAGATTCACCCCTCCACTTT.

The chain combines TRBV7-6 with TRBJ2-1; tentatively, D is TRBD2 (6 bases). Germline CDR1 and CDR2: SGHVS and FNYEAQ. Between the trimmed V and J ends, which lost 4 bases and 6 bases, there was a span of 16 bases. This CDR3 spans 15 amino acids. Written as DNA, the CDR3 is TGTGCCAGCAGCTCCTCGGGACTGGGGAGCAATGAGCAGTTCTTC. Amino acids: CASSSSGLGSNEQFF.

This chain uses TRBV5-6 with TRBJ2-6; D remains unclear. CDR1 is SGHDT and CDR2 is YYEEEE in the germline V gene. The V gene lost 1 base and the J gene lost 3 bases, with 8 bases spanning the gap. This CDR3 region has 15 residues. In DNA form, the CDR3 reads TGTGCCAGCAGCTTGAGCCCGAGTGGGGCCAACGTCCTGACTTTC. This gives the protein CASSLSPSGANVLTF. The variable domain in full, with the rest retrieved from reference TRBV5-6 and TRBJ2-6, is DAGVTQSPTHLIKTRGQQVTLRCSPKSGHDTVSWYQQALGQGPQFIFQYYEEEERQRGNFPDRFSGHQFPNYSSELNVNALLLGDSALYLCASSLSPSGANVLTFGAGSRLTVL.

The chain carries TRBV2 and TRBJ2-7; no clear D gene. Germline V gives CDR1 SNHLY, CDR2 FYNNEI. CDR3 length: 15 amino acids. V lost 1 base, J lost 6 bases, and 16 bases lay in between. In nucleotides, the CDR3 is TGTGCCAGCAGTGAAGATCTAGGTGGGGTCGGCGAGCAGTACTTC. Translating gives CASSEDLGGVGEQYF.

The rearrangement joins TRBV6-1 to TRBJ2-7; 8 nucleotides match TRBD2. V gave up 2 bases and J gave up 0 bases; unmatched junction bases: 6. Germline CDR1 is MNHNS and CDR2 is SASEGT. The CDR3 is 16 residues long. CDR3 sequence: CASSETSGAISYEQYF. The CDR3 DNA sequence: TGTGCCAGCAGTGAAACTAGCGGAGCGATCTCCTACGAGCAGTACTTC.

A word on this clone: Compared with germline, one end of the junction differs, possibly owing to a read error. For the CDR3, the DNA is TGTGCCAGCAGCATCCGGGACGATCTCGCCTTC. Translated: CASSIRDDLAF. The chain is built from TRBV7-6 and TRBJ1-2; a weak D match, TRBD1 (5 bases). The length of the CDR3 is 11 residues. Germline V gives CDR1 SGHVS, CDR2 FNYEAQ.

The V call is TRBV5-1, the J call TRBJ1-3, with D possibly matching TRBD1 (5 bases). The CDR3 runs to 15 residues. Trimming left V 0 bases short and J 0 bases short, with 7 bases between. Germline CDR1 is SGHRS and CDR2 is YFSETQ. The CDR3 loop reads CASSLDGGSGNTIYF. The CDR3 DNA sequence: TGCGCCAGCAGCTTGGACGGGGGCTCTGGAAACACCATATATTTT.

This CDR3 is CASSGAEAFF. For the CDR3, the DNA is TGTGCCAGCAGCGGAGCTGAAGCTTTCTTT. This chain links TRBV7-9 with TRBJ1-1; D unclear. Germline CDR1 and CDR2: SEHNR and FQNEAQ (reference sequence). The CDR3 covers 10 residues. V was trimmed by 5 bases and J by 6 bases, leaving 4 bases between them.

V and J are TRBV12-5 and TRBJ2-1; D possibly corresponds to TRBD2 (5 bases). V shed 7 bases and J shed 3 bases, with 16 bases lying between them. The CDR3 runs 15 residues. The germline V gene has CDR1 LGHNT and CDR2 FRNRAP. CDR3 amino acids: CASALSGIVYNEQFF. The CDR3 bases are TGTGCTAGTGCCTTAAGCGGTATAGTCTACAATGAGCAGTTCTTC.

The chain combines TRBV28 with TRBJ2-1; D uncertain. The germline V gene encodes CDR1 MDHEN and CDR2 SYDVKM. The ends were cut back, 3 bases at V and 5 bases at J, with 8 bases in the middle. The CDR3 is 13 residues long. DNA for the CDR3: TGTGCCAGCAGTTTTTCGGAGAACAATGAGCAGTTCTTC. Protein product: CASSFSENNEQFF.